The rows below give T cell receptor beta chains drawn from one sample of a study of T cell changes during pregnancy in multiple sclerosis. Generated by immunoSEQ multiplex PCR, the TCRdb table keeps only in-frame clones and is missing some. The table has 55,000 to 85,000 clones, around 90% seen once. Sample: peripheral blood, taken in the third trimester of pregnancy. All receptors come from a female donor with multiple sclerosis, enrolled in a pregnancy study. The CDR3 runs from the conserved cysteine through the conserved F or W. D genes are given only for firm matches. Not all rows give a size; the values are once, few, many and, for expanded clones, a class.

d_gene,v_gene,abundance,j_gene,CDR3nt,CDR3aa
TRBD1,TRBV11-2,NA,TRBJ1-1,TGTGCCAGCAGCTTGGGACAGTTGAACACTGAAGCTTTCTTT,CASSLGQLNTEAFF
TRBD1,TRBV5-1,NA,TRBJ2-7,TGCGCCAGCAGCTCAGGGGGCTCCTACGAGCAGTACTTC,CASSSGGSYEQYF
TRBD2,TRBV19,NA,TRBJ2-7,TGTGCCAGTAGTATGGCGCCAAGCGGGAGGGCGGACGAGCAGTACTTC,CASSMAPSGRADEQYF
TRBD1,TRBV25-1,NA,TRBJ1-2,TGTGCCAGCAGTGAATCAGGGGGCTATGGCTACACCTTC,CASSESGGYGYTF
TRBD1,TRBV2,NA,TRBJ1-1,TGTGCCAGCAGGGGACAGGGTGCCCCGGAAGCTTTCTTT,CASRGQGAPEAFF
NA,TRBV10-3,NA,TRBJ1-3,TGTGCCATCAGTGAGCTCTTGGACAGCTCTGGAAACACCATATATTTT,CAISELLDSSGNTIYF
TRBD2,TRBV7-2,NA,TRBJ2-1,TGTGCCAGCAGCTTAGCTAGCGGGAGAAGTGAGCAGTTCTTC,CASSLASGRSEQFF
TRBD2,TRBV5-6,NA,TRBJ2-7,TGTGCCAGCAGCTGGCGACTAGCGGGGGGCCTCGAGCAGTACTTC,CASSWRLAGGLEQYF
TRBD1,TRBV4-2,NA,TRBJ2-7,TGTGCCAGCAGCCCATCCGGACAGGGACCTCCCTACGAGCAGTACTTC,CASSPSGQGPPYEQYF
NA,TRBV4-2,NA,TRBJ2-7,TGTGCCAGCAGCCAAGATCGGGTGGGAGACCGCTCCTACGAGCAGTACTTC,CASSQDRVGDRSYEQYF
NA,TRBV27,NA,TRBJ1-5,TGTGCCAGCAGGGCACAGGGACCTAGCAATCAGCCCCAGCATTTT,CASRAQGPSNQPQHF
TRBD1,TRBV18,NA,TRBJ2-2,TGTGCCAGCTCACCGGGACAGGGGGCCACCGGGGAGCTGTTTTTT,CASSPGQGATGELFF
TRBD1,TRBV5-1,once,TRBJ1-2,TGCGCCAGCAGCTTGGGCCACAGGGGGCTCGGCTATGGCTACACCTTC,CASSLGHRGLGYGYTF
NA,TRBV30,NA,TRBJ2-1,TGTGCCTGGAGGGGTCCCGTCTCCCTAGGGGCCGAGCAGTTCTTC,CAWRGPVSLGAEQFF
NA,TRBV5-1,NA,TRBJ1-5,TGCGCCAGCAGCTTTAATAGCAATCAGCCCCAGCATTTT,CASSFNSNQPQHF
TRBD2,TRBV19,NA,TRBJ2-3,TGTGCCAGTAGAACCGGGACTAGCGGCACAGATACGCAGTATTTT,CASRTGTSGTDTQYF
TRBD2,TRBV4-1,NA,TRBJ2-3,TGCGCCACCGGCCCGGGGGGGGTGGCAGATACGCAGTATTTT,CATGPGGVADTQYF
TRBD1,TRBV9,NA,TRBJ2-5,TGTGCCAGCAGCACTGGGACAGGGGCAGAAGAGACCCAGTACTTC,CASSTGTGAEETQYF
NA,TRBV7-9,NA,TRBJ1-5,TGTGCCAGCAGCTTAGGAGAGGGTATCTGGGGTAGGAGCAATCAGCCCCAGCATTTT,CASSLGEGIWGRSNQPQHF
NA,TRBV27,NA,TRBJ2-1,TGTGCCAGCAGCCTTTCCACTTACTATGAGCAGTTCTTC,CASSLSTYYEQFF
TRBD2,TRBV11-2,NA,TRBJ2-7,TGTACCACCCTAGAACTCGGGACTAGCGGCTACGAGCAGTACTTC,CTTLELGTSGYEQYF
TRBD2,TRBV30,NA,TRBJ2-1,TGTGCCTGGGCAGGCGGACTAGCGGGAGCCCTCACCAATTACAATGAGCAGTTCTTC,CAWAGGLAGALTNYNEQFF
NA,TRBV7-2,NA,TRBJ1-3,TGTGCCAGCAGCTTAACAGGGAGCTCTGGAAACACCATATATTTT,CASSLTGSSGNTIYF
TRBD2,TRBV13,once,TRBJ2-3,TGTGCCAGCAGCGCACCGGGACTAGCGGTCGCTAGCACAGATACGCAGTATTTT,CASSAPGLAVASTDTQYF
NA,TRBV27,few,TRBJ2-1,TGTGCCAGCAGTCACCGGTCAGGGACTTACAATGAGCAGTTCTTC,CASSHRSGTYNEQFF
TRBD2,TRBV29-1,once,TRBJ2-1,TGCAGCGTTGAGGGGGGGGGACCCCATGAGCAGTTCTTC,CSVEGGGPHEQFF
NA,TRBV7-8,NA,TRBJ2-7,TGTGCCAGCAGCTTAGTTCCGGGTCGCGAGCAGTACTTC,CASSLVPGREQYF
TRBD2,TRBV5-5,NA,TRBJ2-7,TGTGCCAGCAGCCAGCCCGGAGCGGGAGACCCCTACGAGCAGTACTTC,CASSQPGAGDPYEQYF
TRBD2,TRBV19,NA,TRBJ2-2,TGTGCCAGTACTCACTTGGGAGGGAGGGCGAGAACCGGGGAGCTGTTTTTT,CASTHLGGRARTGELFF
TRBD2,TRBV28,NA,TRBJ2-1,TGTGCCAGCCGGGGACTAAATTTGAATGAGCAGTTCTTC,CASRGLNLNEQFF
NA,TRBV28,NA,TRBJ2-3,TGTGCCAGCACCCTTTGGAGACGCACAGATACGCAGTATTTT,CASTLWRRTDTQYF
NA,TRBV4-1,few,TRBJ1-3,TGCGCCAGCAGCCTAAGAACGATATCAGGCTACTCTGGAAACACCATATATTTT,CASSLRTISGYSGNTIYF
TRBD2,TRBV9,NA,TRBJ2-7,TGTGCCAGCAGCGTGAGCCCAGCGGGGTACGAGCAGTACTTC,CASSVSPAGYEQYF
NA,TRBV18,NA,TRBJ2-2,TGTGCCAGCTCACCACCGGGGACATCGAACACCGGGGAGCTGTTTTTT,CASSPPGTSNTGELFF
NA,TRBV30,NA,TRBJ1-4,TGTGCCTGGAGTGGACGGACTGAGAATGAAAAACTGTTTTTT,CAWSGRTENEKLFF
TRBD1,TRBV5-1,NA,TRBJ1-1,TGCGCCAGCAGCAGGGGGACAGGGGGATATGGGAACACTGAAGCTTTCTTT,CASSRGTGGYGNTEAFF
TRBD1,TRBV30,NA,TRBJ1-1,TGTGCCTGGAGTCAGGACAGGGGGATGGATGAAGCTTTCTTT,CAWSQDRGMDEAFF
TRBD2,TRBV5-1,NA,TRBJ2-2,TGCGCCAGCAGCTTGGGGACTAGCATACGAACCGGGGAGCTGTTTTTT,CASSLGTSIRTGELFF
TRBD1,TRBV27,NA,TRBJ2-5,TGTGCCAGCAGTTTTACAGGGGGAGAGGGGGAGACCCAGTACTTC,CASSFTGGEGETQYF
TRBD1,TRBV5-5,NA,TRBJ1-1,TGTGCCAGCAGCTTGGCCCCTAGACAGGGAGTGAACACTGAAGCTTTCTTT,CASSLAPRQGVNTEAFF
TRBD1,TRBV5-4,few,TRBJ2-2,TGTGCCAGCAGCTTGGAGGGGGCATCCGGGGAGCTGTTTTTT,CASSLEGASGELFF
TRBD1,TRBV7-2,NA,TRBJ2-6,TGTGCCAGCAGCTTAGCGGGGCAGGGGGCTTCTGGGGCCAACGTCCTGACTTTC,CASSLAGQGASGANVLTF